Each of the 25 T cell receptor beta chains below was sequenced from the same sample in a study of cytomegalovirus exposure and HLA in healthy donors. The PCR employed 60 Vbeta primers together with 13 Jbeta primers. Some clones are missing from TCRdb's copy, which holds only in-frame ones; the method was immunoSEQ multiplex PCR. The table has 55,000 to 75,000 clones, around 75% seen once. Sequencing used PBMCs. The receptor source for this set is a woman in her thirties in good health and CMV-seropositive.

The genes are TRBV10-3 and TRBJ1-3; TRBD1 agrees at 11 bases. V shed 0 bases and J 4 bases; nucleotides not matched to a gene: 2. The germline V gene has CDR1 ENHRY and CDR2 SYGVKD. The CDR3 has 16 residues. The chain's CDR3 is CAISESGTGGGNTIYF. In DNA form, the CDR3 reads TGTGCCATCAGTGAGTCCGGGACAGGGGGAGGAAACACCATATATTTT.

This chain connects TRBV10-2 to TRBJ2-3; D is possibly TRBD1 (6 bases). Trimming removed 10 bases from V and 1 base from J, with 15 bases in between. CDR1 WSHSY and CDR2 SAAADI come from the germline V gene. This CDR3 contains 14 residues. CDR3 in DNA: TGCGCCACCAGATCAGGGGTGGGCACAGATACGCAGTATTTT. The encoded protein is CATRSGVGTDTQYF.

This rearrangement joins TRBV28 to TRBJ2-3; TRBD1 agrees at 8 bases. The junction had 7 bases not matched to a gene; V was cut back by 3 bases and J by 2 bases. CDR1 and CDR2 (germline): MDHEN, SYDVKM. This CDR3 region has 16 residues. CDR3 protein: CASSFRDRIFTDTQYF. In DNA form, the CDR3 reads TGTGCCAGCAGTTTCCGGGACAGGATCTTCACAGATACGCAGTATTTT.

This rearrangement joins TRBV11-2 to TRBJ2-1, with D possibly TRBD2 on 5 matching bases. Trimming took 5 bases from V and 12 from J, leaving 14 bases between them. The CDR3 totals 12 residues. CDR1 is SGHAT and CDR2 is FQNNGV in the germline V gene. Written as DNA, the CDR3 is TGTGCCAGCAGCCCTAGTTCTCGGGGGCAGTTCTTC. It is translated as CASSPSSRGQFF.

The chain links TRBV11-1 to TRBJ2-7; TRBD1 is a possible D gene (6 bases). V was trimmed by 6 bases and J by 2 bases, leaving 11 bases between them. Germline V gene sequence: CDR1 SGHAT, CDR2 FQDESV (reference sequence). The CDR3 is 13 residues long. CDR3 bases: TGTGCCAGCAGGACAACAGGGCCCTACGAGCAGTACTTC. The encoded protein is CASRTTGPYEQYF.

V is TRBV6-6 and J is TRBJ1-5; D is ambiguous. CDR3 length: 14 amino acids. Trimming cost V 2 bases and J 2 bases, with 7 bases left between them. Germline V lookup: CDR1 MNHNY, CDR2 SVGAGI (reference sequence). The DNA of the CDR3 is TGTGCCAGCAGTTACCGTTCAGGCAATCAGCCCCAGCATTTT. It is translated as CASSYRSGNQPQHF.

The chain employs TRBV20-1 and TRBJ2-7; D gene ambiguous. V lost 6 bases, J lost 0 bases, and 3 bases lay in between. CDR3 size: 10 residues. The germline CDR1 and CDR2 sequences are DFQATT and SNEGSKA (reference sequence). The CDR3 DNA reads TGCAGTGCCGGCTCCTACGAGCAGTACTTC. It specifies CSAGSYEQYF.

The chain recombines TRBV6-5 with TRBJ2-3; no clear D. Germline-derived CDR1 and CDR2 are MNHEY and SVGAGI. Trimming removed 4 bases at V and 8 bases at J, with 22 bases between. This CDR3 has 16 amino acids. The CDR3 coding sequence is TGTGCCAGCAGTTCCCCGGCAGGCCCAGGCATGGGTACGCAGTATTTT. It translates to CASSSPAGPGMGTQYF.

The chain uses TRBV18 and TRBJ1-6, with 8 bases fitting TRBD1. CDR3 length: 15 residues. J lost 3 bases, V lost 3 bases, and 1 base had no gene match. Germline values: CDR1 KGHSH, CDR2 LQKENI. The CDR3 region has the DNA TGTGCCAGCTCACCTGGACAGGGCTATAATTCACCCCTCCACTTT. Its translation: CASSPGQGYNSPLHF.

This sequence joins TRBV12-2 and TRBJ2-3; TRBD2 is taken as the D call from the table, unchecked against the DNA. TRBV12-2 is a pseudogene locus. The CDR3 is 17 amino acids. The CDR3 nucleotides are TGTGCAAGTCGCTCATTAGCGGGAGGCCCGCCGGGAGATACGCAGTATTTT. Translating gives CASRSLAGGPPGDTQYF.

The chain uses TRBV19 and TRBJ2-1; 7 bases line up with TRBD2. With 5 bases clipped from V and 4 bases from J, the junction kept 8 bases outside the gene matches. The germline CDR1 and CDR2 sequences are LNHDA and SQIVND (reference sequence). This CDR3 is built from 15 residues. CDR3 DNA sequence: TGTGCCAGTAGTCTCCGTGGACTAGAGTACAATGAGCAGTTCTTC. It yields the protein CASSLRGLEYNEQFF.

The genes are TRBV20-1 and TRBJ1-1; D gene ambiguous. The V and J ends lost 1 base and 5 bases respectively, with 5 bases between them. CDR1 DFQATT and CDR2 SNEGSKA come from the germline V gene (reference sequence). The CDR3 runs to 11 residues. DNA of the CDR3: TGCAGTGCTAGAGGGCCGACTGAAGCTTTCTTT. Encoded protein: CSARGPTEAFF.

J is TRBJ2-3 and V is TRBV7-9; TRBD2 is a possible D gene (5 bases). V was cut by 5 bases and J by 8 bases, with 20 bases left in between. This CDR3 contains 15 residues. Germline CDR1 is SEHNR and CDR2 is FQNEAQ (reference sequence). The CDR3 DNA follows: TGTGCCAGCAGCCCCCCGGGGAGTGGCGCAAGTACGCAGTATTTT. Its translation is CASSPPGSGASTQYF.

This chain connects TRBV5-1 to TRBJ2-3, with TRBD2 matching over 12 bases. The CDR3 is made up of 16 amino acids. Germline values: CDR1 SGHRS, CDR2 YFSETQ. The trim removed 3 bases at V and 2 bases at J, leaving 4 bases unmatched. Here the CDR3 DNA reads TGCGCCAGCAGCTCCGGACTAGCGGGGTACACAGATACGCAGTATTTT. As protein: CASSSGLAGYTDTQYF.

The chain couples TRBV5-4 to TRBJ2-5; possible D gene TRBD2, 6 bases. Germline CDR1 and CDR2: SGHNT and YYREEE (reference sequence). This CDR3 comprises 14 residues. V was shortened by 4 bases and J by 2 bases, with 12 bases between the two germline ends. CDR3 sequence reads: CASSGRTFQETQYF. In nucleotides, the CDR3 is TGTGCCAGCAGCGGGAGGACGTTTCAAGAGACCCAGTACTTC. Drawing the rest from reference TRBV5-4 and TRBJ2-5, the complete variable domain is ETGVTQSPTHLIKTRGQQVTLRCSSQSGHNTVSWYQQALGQGPQFIFQYYREEENGRGNFPPRFSGLQFPNYSSELNVNALELDDSALYLCASSGRTFQETQYFGPGTRLLVL.

The chain employs TRBV28 and TRBJ2-2; TRBD1 is a possible D gene (5 bases). The length of the CDR3 is 13 residues. Trimming stripped 3 bases from V and 5 bases from J, with 7 bases between. Germline-derived CDR1 and CDR2 are MDHEN and SYDVKM. CDR3 in DNA: TGTGCCAGCAGTTTCAGGGTAACCGGGGAGCTGTTTTTT. Protein product: CASSFRVTGELFF.

This chain connects TRBV4-2 to TRBJ2-7; D uncertain. Trimming removed 1 base at V and 3 bases at J, with 7 bases between. Germline CDR1 reads LGHNA; CDR2 reads YNFKEQ. This CDR3 contains 13 residues. This CDR3 reads CASSQGGNYEQYF. The CDR3, as DNA: TGTGCCAGCAGCCAAGGAGGTAACTACGAGCAGTACTTC.

The V call is TRBV6-5, the J call TRBJ2-7; tentatively, D is TRBD1 (6 bases). The CDR3 length is 14 residues. From germline, CDR1 is MNHEY and CDR2 SVGAGI. V was clipped by 2 bases and J by 6 bases, with 14 bases between them. CDR3 residues: CASSYGQLQGEQYF. Here the CDR3 DNA reads TGTGCCAGCAGTTACGGACAGTTACAGGGCGAGCAGTACTTC.

The chain recombines TRBV5-4 with TRBJ2-1; 8 bases fit TRBD2. This CDR3 is built from 17 residues. The J segment lost 5 bases and the V segment lost 2 bases, leaving 12 bases of the junction unmatched. In germline, CDR1 is SGHNT, CDR2 YYREEE (reference sequence). The CDR3 reads CASSFPPGLVPHNEQFF. The DNA for the CDR3 is TGTGCCAGCAGCTTTCCCCCGGGACTAGTTCCCCACAATGAGCAGTTCTTC.

V is TRBV5-4 and J is TRBJ2-7, with 9 positions matching TRBD2. The CDR3 loop spans 16 amino acids. CDR1 and CDR2 from the germline V gene are SGHNT and YYREEE (reference sequence). Trimming took 4 bases from V and 3 from J; bases not matched to a gene: 11. The CDR3 sequence is CASSLGRGGEGYEQYF. CDR3 in DNA: TGTGCCAGCAGCCTTGGGCGGGGGGGCGAGGGCTACGAGCAGTACTTC. Supplemented by reference TRBV5-4 and TRBJ2-7, the full variable domain reads ETGVTQSPTHLIKTRGQQVTLRCSSQSGHNTVSWYQQALGQGPQFIFQYYREEENGRGNFPPRFSGLQFPNYSSELNVNALELDDSALYLCASSLGRGGEGYEQYFGPGTRLTVT.

The genes are TRBV6-6 and TRBJ2-1; D possibly corresponds to TRBD2 (6 bases). This CDR3 contains 16 residues. Germline CDR1 reads MNHNY; CDR2 reads SVGAGI (reference sequence). The germline V and J ends were trimmed by 5 bases and 2 bases, with 16 bases remaining between them. The CDR3 bases are TGTGCCAGCAGTGGGACTGCCAGAGTACCCTACAATGAGCAGTTCTTC. It specifies CASSGTARVPYNEQFF.

The CDR3 sequence is CASSSSGLETQYF. The DNA of the CDR3 is TGTGCCAGCAGCAGTAGCGGGTTAGAGACCCAGTACTTC. The genes are TRBV7-2 and TRBJ2-5; the match to TRBD2 covers 7 bases. V lost 5 bases, J lost 4 bases, and 4 bases stayed unmatched. There are 13 residues in the CDR3. Germline lookup yields CDR1 SGHTA and CDR2 FQGNSA.

The chain uses TRBV9 and TRBJ2-2, with no clear D. Trimming pared 0 bases from V and 1 base from J, leaving 10 bases between. The CDR3 is 16 amino acids. CDR1 is SGDLS and CDR2 is YYNGEE in the germline V gene. The CDR3 spells CASSVDAYRNTGELFF. For the CDR3, the DNA is TGTGCCAGCAGCGTAGACGCGTACAGGAACACCGGGGAGCTGTTTTTT.

The chain joins TRBV28 to TRBJ1-2, with D unclear. V lost 6 bases to trimming and J lost 8 bases, with 16 bases between them. The CDR3 loop spans 13 amino acids. The V gene's germline CDR1 is MDHEN and CDR2 SYDVKM. The CDR3 sequence is CASRRRGSWGYTF. CDR3 coding DNA: TGTGCCAGCAGGCGCCGGGGATCGTGGGGCTACACCTTC.

This chain joins TRBV6-5 and TRBJ1-2; D perhaps matches TRBD1 (5 bases). The CDR3 is made up of 15 amino acids. Looked up from germline, CDR1 is MNHEY and CDR2 is SVGAGI. With 6 bases removed from V and 3 bases from J, the gap between germline ends came to 17 bases. This chain's CDR3 is CASSLLEGRDYGYTF. As DNA, the CDR3 is TGTGCCAGCAGCTTATTAGAGGGGAGGGACTATGGCTACACCTTC.